A single T cell receptor beta chain is shown here with its context. This clonotype showed up many times. Its antigen specificity is not known. Base qualities are not at hand, and no much larger clone is one base apart. Graves' hyperthyroidism was defined as stable when no progression to ophthalmopathy occurred over 18 months of follow-up. The hyperthyroidism patients were between 18 and 65 years old and newly diagnosed, with a disease duration of less than 2 months. Any patient with an uncontrolled infection, another autoimmune disease, pregnancy or lactation was excluded. Diagnoses relied on clinical symptoms, serum thyroxine and TRAb, thyroid ultrasound and orbital computed tomography. Ficoll-Paque density gradient centrifugation was used to isolate PBMCs from 9.5 to 10 ml of fresh peripheral blood. Total RNA was extracted using Trizol reagent, and RNA quality was assessed on an Agilent 2100 Bioanalyzer.

The TCR beta CDR3 regions were amplified from RNA transcripts. For the first round of RT-PCR on the TCR CDR3, the HTBI primer set was used together with the Qiagen OneStep RT-PCR kit. A second multiplex PCR round built the libraries, followed by size selection and purification. Paired-end sequencing of the libraries was performed with 100 bp reads on an Illumina HiSeq2000. In the authors' own workflow: Raw data were processed with SOAPnuke, discarding reads with adapters, uncalled bases, mean Phred below 15, or no exact constant-primer or identifier match. COPE v1.2.5 was used to merge the high-quality paired reads, and each unique nucleotide sequence was defined as a clonotype. MiTCR v1.1 was used to align the clonotypes against IMGT TRBV, TRBD and TRBJ reference segments. Only V-J combinations with frequency above 0.0001, covering about 99% of repertoires, were analysed. A TCS score was defined as the ratio between F50 (clonal expansion) and ExV (chaos), using BLOSUM62-based TCRdist between CDR3 peptides within each V-J. Welch's t-statistics and random forest reduced roughly 540 V-J features to roughly 13, which were used in a naive Bayes classifier (R e1071). TCRdb handled the public reads itself, with Q25 trimming in fastp and clone calling in MiXCR, and kept productive beta chains. Rows are combined by CDR3 protein, so each entry shows the most common genes and DNA. The authors' filters were not applied to this entry. This sample gives around 600,000 distinct CDR3 sequences in total; more than 15% of them show up just once. The ten most abundant clones make up approximately 7% of the sample.

Germline trimming: 1 base from V, 2 bases from J; junction bases outside gene matches: 2. Reading from cysteine to phenylalanine, the CDR3 counts 14 amino acids. The DNA shown is the 42-base CDR3, in frame from base 1. Per the germline V gene (reference sequence), DFQATT is the CDR1 and SNEGSKA is the CDR2. The data belong to a study of T cells in Graves' hyperthyroidism and ophthalmopathy (dated by TCRdb to the late 2010s). Turning to the overall study: Peripheral blood samples were taken at initial diagnosis, before any treatment was given. To identify distinguishing TCR V-J signatures, a discovery cohort of 90 to 100 patients was used, comprising some 45 with Graves' ophthalmopathy and roughly 60 with stable Graves' hyperthyroidism. Prospective prediction of ophthalmopathy was tested in an independent validation cohort consisting of about 19 hyperthyroidism patients and around 16 patients who later progressed to ophthalmopathy. The 100 discovery patients were divided at random into training and test sets in a 7:3 ratio. Thyroid tissue and blood T-cell repertoires from about 6 Graves' hyperthyroidism patients were also compared in the study. Once sampling was done, hyperthyroidism patients were given methimazole at a starting dose of 30 mg daily, whereas ophthalmopathy patients were given high-dose intravenous methylprednisolone. TCR Vbeta CDR3 sequencing of 135 peripheral blood samples (under 45 ophthalmopathy, about 75 hyperthyroidism and 17 progressor patients) is reported in the paper.

Findings and caveats that apply to the study as a whole: A 13 V-J signature model separated ophthalmopathy from stable hyperthyroidism, with 87.88% sensitivity and about 81% specificity in cross-validation and 80%/75% in testing. In validation, the model predicted progression to ophthalmopathy with over 60% sensitivity and about 73% specificity, a median of around six months before onset. No statistical method was used to fix the sample size in advance, and group allocation was not hidden from the investigators. Most expanded thyroid clonotypes (frequency above 0.001) were also detected in blood, suggesting blood repertoires may reflect thyroid immune responses.

Here the chain combines TRBV20-1 and TRBJ2-7, with 10 bases matching TRBD2. The receptor was isolated from a woman in her 30s with Graves' hyperthyroidism. Sequenced sample: blood. The nucleotide sequence is TGCAGTGCTAGAGCTAGCGGGGGAACCTACGAGCAGTACTTC. Protein translation: CSARASGGTYEQYF.